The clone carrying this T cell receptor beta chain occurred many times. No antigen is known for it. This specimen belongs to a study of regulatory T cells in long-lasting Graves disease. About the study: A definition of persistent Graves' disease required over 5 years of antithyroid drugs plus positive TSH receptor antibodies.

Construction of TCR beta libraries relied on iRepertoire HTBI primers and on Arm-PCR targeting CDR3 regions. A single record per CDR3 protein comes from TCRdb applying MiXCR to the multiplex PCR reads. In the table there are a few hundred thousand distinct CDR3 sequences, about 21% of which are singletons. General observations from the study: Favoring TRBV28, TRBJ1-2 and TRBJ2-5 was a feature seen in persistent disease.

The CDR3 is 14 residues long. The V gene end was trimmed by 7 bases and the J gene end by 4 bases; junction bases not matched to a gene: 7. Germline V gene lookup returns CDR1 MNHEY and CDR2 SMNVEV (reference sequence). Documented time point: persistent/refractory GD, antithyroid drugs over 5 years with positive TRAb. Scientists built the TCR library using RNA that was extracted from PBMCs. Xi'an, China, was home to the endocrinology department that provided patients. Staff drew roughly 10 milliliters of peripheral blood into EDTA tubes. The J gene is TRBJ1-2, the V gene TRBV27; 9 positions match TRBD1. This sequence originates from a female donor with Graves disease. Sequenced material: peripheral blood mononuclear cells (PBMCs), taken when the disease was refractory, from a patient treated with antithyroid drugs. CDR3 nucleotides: TGTGCCAGCACCAAAGGACAGGGGACCTATGGCTACACCTTC. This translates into CASTKGQGTYGYTF.